The TCR beta chain described here comes from a study of cytomegalovirus exposure and HLA in healthy donors (dated by TCRdb to 2016 to 2017). With regard to the full study: An earlier analysis of several hundred of the donors reported about 250 Gb of sequence data and roughly 100 million unique TCR beta sequences from about 200 million T cells. All discovery cohort repertoires had been generated on a single sequencing platform. A later genetic analysis took genome-wide SNP genotypes for about 55% of the 666 donors and used that subset as a discovery cohort. Roughly 300 gigabases of sequencing data and tens of millions of unique TCR sequences were included in an early release covering over 600 HLA-typed donors. Alongside the repertoire data, information on donor age, sex, ethnicity and CMV serostatus was compiled. HLA typing covered class I and class II loci at four-digit resolution. Roughly 5 DR-DQ haplotypes were handled as single units for association and clustering, since linkage in the cohort was strong. High-throughput TCR immunosequencing, statistical association of individual TCRs with disease status, and machine learning were combined to predict cytomegalovirus infection status. The later analysis used no new phenotypic data to find candidate immune exposures, relying instead on TCR beta sequences and their occurrence across donors. The study profiled the T cell repertoires of some 610 subjects by immunosequencing and related them to cytomegalovirus serostatus. Among the roughly 400 genotyped donors, approximately 76% belonged to the genetic ancestry cluster associated with self-reported Caucasian donors. The study was designed to test whether signatures of past pathogen exposure could be identified by cataloging public T cell receptors. In an earlier analysis of roughly 580 of the donors, high-throughput TCR beta sequencing was used to judge whether each TCR beta V gene segment behaved as functional or pseudogenic. A later analysis re-examined previously published TCR beta repertoires from several hundred donors and added high-resolution HLA genotyping to investigate patterns of TCR occurrence. In addition to the first cohort of 666 subjects, a separate validation cohort of 100 to 150 different subjects was used. On average, over 200,000 unique TCR beta nucleotide sequences were sequenced per donor among 398 genotyped donors of the cohort, with roughly 18% of those sequences being non-productive. Typing coverage differed by locus: A, B, C, DRB1 and DQB1 were typed in roughly 620-630 donors, DQA1 in around 500, DPA1 in approximately 610, and DPB1 in around 440.

With regard to this clone: Its antigen is not yet known. Base qualities are not provided; no much larger clone lies one nucleotide away.

The paper's findings and limits, for the study overall: The study gave a list of about 160 TCR beta chains associated with cytomegalovirus. According to a later analysis, parvovirus B19, influenza, CMV and Epstein-Barr virus appeared linked to several top co-occurrence clusters. In a later analysis, the rate of TCR association differed among HLA loci, with DRB1 alleles having the most associated TCRs and HLA-C alleles having the fewest. In an earlier analysis of some 550 of the donors, most TCR beta V segments were observed in productive rearrangements about 87% or about 30% of the time, broadly matching IMGT annotations. Specific HLA alleles were associated with some 15,000 TCR beta sequences at a false discovery rate of 0.05 in a later analysis. Because the 87-base-pair reads could not distinguish some IMGT-functional V segments, including TRBV6-2 and TRBV6-3, those segments were excluded. In both the original and validation cohorts, the classifier was reported to diagnose cytomegalovirus status with high specificity and sensitivity. Linkage disequilibrium might explain the correlated functional status among segregating V segments, but an unknown experimental factor could not be ruled out. In a later analysis, HLA-associated TCR beta chains were found to be more clonally expanded and to have lower generation probabilities than equally common non-associated chains. Because HLA typing was unavailable for some donors at each locus, only the typed subset was used in association tests. V-gene and J-gene trimming of TCR beta chains was associated with a missense DCLRE1C variant in a later genetic analysis, and the association was replicated in an independent cohort. Across donors, most TCR sequences were observed very rarely, whereas some public TCRs were present in many individuals. A later genetic analysis reported fewer N-insertions in productive TCRs among donors in an Asian-associated ancestry cluster than the roughly 720-donor mean. A later analysis found that most CMV-associated TCR beta chains appeared HLA-restricted, with HLA associations seemingly driven largely by CMV exposure. CMV serostatus was the only immune exposure information available for the cohort. When HLA alleles, especially DR and DQ, strongly co-occurred, attributing TCR associations to individual alleles was difficult. The authors suggested that the approach could potentially be extended to other disease states and immunological phenotypes. In vitro tests confirmed that a few of the cytomegalovirus-associated TCR beta chains recognize cytomegalovirus antigens. A further reported finding was that TCR beta sequences accurately predicted the HLA-A and HLA-B alleles for most subjects in the first cohort. Roughly uniform sequencing depth across donors was assumed in presence/absence analyses, although this assumption may not hold. A cluster of highly shared sequence variants was judged likely to be a technical artifact of the sequencing pipeline. The earlier analysis of some 540 of the donors excluded roughly 17 rarely observed V segments, including chromosome 9 orphons, because counts were too low. Only TCR beta chains were sequenced in this cohort, and the absence of alpha or paired-chain data limited detectable features.

The cohort comprised some 730 healthy bone marrow donors. Cohort members were all nominally healthy when sampled, although unrecorded immune exposures were likely present. The donor was CMV seropositive and was included in the group of 250 to 300 seropositive cohort members. A peripheral blood sample was provided by each donor, and peripheral blood mononuclear cells were used for TCR beta sequencing. Genomic DNA was extracted from the blood cell samples with the Qiagen DNeasy Blood Extraction Kit. The trim is 1 base for V and 5 bases for J, with a gap of 9 bases between the germline ends. CDR1 and CDR2, per the germline V gene, are LGHNA and YNFKEQ. The cysteine opens and the phenylalanine closes a CDR3 of 14 amino acids. Only the CDR3 DNA is retained, 42 bases long and in frame from the first base. The library was prepared using the immunoSEQ multiplex PCR assay. For the multiplex PCR, a mixture combining 60 forward primers for TCR Vbeta segments and 13 reverse primers for TCR Jbeta segments was used. The CDR3 region of rearranged TCR beta genes was amplified from genomic DNA by a multiplex PCR assay. The amplified TCR beta libraries were sequenced on the Illumina HiSeq System as 87-base-pair reads. As for how the authors treated the data: A later analysis counted approximately 76 million unique TCR beta chains across the 550 to 800 repertoires, and about 10 million of these chains were shared by at least two donors. To remove PCR and sequencing errors, raw reads were error-corrected and collapsed into unique sequences using a nearest-neighbor algorithm that merged closely related sequences. Alignment of CDR3 sequences to IMGT reference sequences was used to assign V, D and J gene segments. For a sequence to be retained, at least a six-nucleotide match to both a V gene segment and a J gene segment was required. A rearrangement was called productive if the CDR3 had no stop codons and remained in frame with V and J, and every other rearrangement was called non-productive. Following IMGT convention, CDR3 was defined as the stretch from the second conserved V-encoded cysteine to the conserved J-encoded phenylalanine. The earlier analysis of about 590 of the donors excluded sequences that lacked an unambiguous match to a single V gene segment. In an earlier analysis of 500 to 750 of the donors, V segments were called functional above 56.7% productive rearrangements and were called segregating when the between-donor standard deviation exceeded 5%. To diagnose cytomegalovirus status from the catalog of TCR beta chain sequences, a statistical classification framework was built. In a later analysis, TCR nucleotide sequences were compared against IMGT/GENE-DB human TR gene sequences so that V and J genes could be assigned. Using the TCRdist pipeline, a later analysis assigned CDR3 sequences along with most-parsimonious VDJ recombination scenarios. A later analysis defined each TCR beta chain by its CDR3 amino acid sequence plus V-gene family, and excluded reads lacking a unique V-gene family. As a way to deal with suspected cross-contamination and a sequencing artifact, a later analysis dropped roughly 620 nucleotide sequences that were highly shared and had low generation probability. For each public chain, a later analysis derived a clonal expansion index from normalized ranks of inferred template counts within each repertoire. In a later analysis, generation probabilities were computed using a VDJ recombination model fitted to out-of-frame rearrangements, and the results were checked against IGoR. A later analysis scored TCR-TCR, TCR-HLA and TCR-CMV co-occurrence with hypergeometric tests, applying a repertoire-size bias correction to TCR pairs. A later analysis estimated false discovery rates by permuting HLA or CMV assignments 20 times. In a later analysis, co-occurring TCRs were grouped with DBSCAN, and TCRdist sequence similarity was added when clustering was performed within HLA-allele-positive subsets. For co-occurrence clustering, repertoires with fewer than 30,000 or more than 120,000 public chains were excluded, along with several repertoires with anomalous nucleotide sharing. The immuneACCESS repertoire file appears here via TCRdb, limited to in-frame rearrangements. These files lack a portion of the clones; in checked studies, under half of the deficit traces to unresolved V genes, and the cause of the others is not known. V and J calls plus clone size are reproduced from that table; the DNA served to infer D and trimming. Here the sample has over 100,000 clones; 65% to 90% occur a single time. The top ten clones comprise about 2.7% of the sample.

Source material: PBMCs. This receptor chain uses TRBV4-2 and TRBJ2-4; a weak D assignment points to TRBD1 (5 bases agree). This clonotype was sampled from a woman aged 18-30 years in good health and CMV-seropositive. Read as DNA, the sequence is TGTGCCAGCAGCCAAGGTGGGGCTGAAAACATTCAGTACTTC. Its protein reads: CASSQGGAENIQYF.